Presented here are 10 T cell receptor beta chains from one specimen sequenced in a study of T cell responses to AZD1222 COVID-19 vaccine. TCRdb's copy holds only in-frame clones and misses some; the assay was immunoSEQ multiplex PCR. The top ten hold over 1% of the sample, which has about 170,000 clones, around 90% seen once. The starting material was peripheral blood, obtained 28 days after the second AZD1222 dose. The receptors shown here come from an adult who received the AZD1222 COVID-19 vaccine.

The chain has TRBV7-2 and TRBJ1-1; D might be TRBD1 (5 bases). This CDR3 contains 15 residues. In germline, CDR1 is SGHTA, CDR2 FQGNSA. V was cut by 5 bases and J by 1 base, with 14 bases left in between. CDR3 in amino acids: CASSRGQLPNTEAFF. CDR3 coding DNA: TGTGCCAGCAGCCGCGGACAACTCCCGAACACTGAAGCTTTCTTT.

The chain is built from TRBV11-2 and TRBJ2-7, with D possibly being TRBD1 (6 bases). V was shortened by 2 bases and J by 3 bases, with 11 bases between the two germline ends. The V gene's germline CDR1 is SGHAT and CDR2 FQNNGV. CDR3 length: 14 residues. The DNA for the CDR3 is TGTGCCAGCAGCTTACTCACAGGGTACTACGAGCAGTACTTC. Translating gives CASSLLTGYYEQYF. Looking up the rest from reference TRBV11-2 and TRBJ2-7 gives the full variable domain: EAGVAQSPRYKIIEKRQSVAFWCNPISGHATLYWYQQILGQGPKLLIQFQNNGVVDDSQLPKDRFSAERLKGVDSTLKIQPAKLEDSAVYLCASSLLTGYYEQYFGPGTRLTVT.

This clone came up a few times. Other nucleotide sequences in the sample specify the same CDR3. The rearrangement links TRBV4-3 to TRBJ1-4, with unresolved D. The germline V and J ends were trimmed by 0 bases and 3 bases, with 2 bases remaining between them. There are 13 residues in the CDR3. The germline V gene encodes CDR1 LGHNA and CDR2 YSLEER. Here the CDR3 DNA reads TGCGCCAGCAGCCAAGATTCTAATGAAAAACTGTTTTTT. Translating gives CASSQDSNEKLFF.

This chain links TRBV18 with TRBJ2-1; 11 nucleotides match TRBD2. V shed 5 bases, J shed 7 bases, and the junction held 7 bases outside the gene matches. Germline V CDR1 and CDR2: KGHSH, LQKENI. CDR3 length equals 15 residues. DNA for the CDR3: TGTGCCAGCTCAGCTCGTGCTAGCGGGGGGAATGAGCAGTTCTTC. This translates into CASSARASGGNEQFF.

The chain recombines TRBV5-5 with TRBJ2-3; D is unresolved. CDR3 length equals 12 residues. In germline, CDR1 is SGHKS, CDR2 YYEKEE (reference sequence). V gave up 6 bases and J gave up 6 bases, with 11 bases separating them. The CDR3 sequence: CASTIADDTQYF. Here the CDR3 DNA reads TGTGCCAGCACTATAGCCGACGATACGCAGTATTTT.

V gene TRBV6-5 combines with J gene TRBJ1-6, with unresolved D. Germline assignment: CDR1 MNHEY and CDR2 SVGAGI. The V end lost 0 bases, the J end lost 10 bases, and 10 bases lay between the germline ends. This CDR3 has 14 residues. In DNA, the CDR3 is TGTGCCAGCAGTTACTCTGCGGAGATCTCACCCCTCCACTTT. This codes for CASSYSAEISPLHF.

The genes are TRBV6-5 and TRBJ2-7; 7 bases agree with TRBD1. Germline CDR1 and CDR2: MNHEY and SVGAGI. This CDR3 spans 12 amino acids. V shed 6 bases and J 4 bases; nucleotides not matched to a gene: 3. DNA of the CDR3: TGTGCCAGCAGGAGGGGGCTGTACGAGCAGTACTTC. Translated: CASRRGLYEQYF.

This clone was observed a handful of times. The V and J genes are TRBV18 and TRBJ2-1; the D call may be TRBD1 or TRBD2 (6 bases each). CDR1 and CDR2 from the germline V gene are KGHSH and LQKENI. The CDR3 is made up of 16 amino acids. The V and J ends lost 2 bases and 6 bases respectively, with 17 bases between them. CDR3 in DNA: TGTGCCAGCTCACCAGCGCAGGGGAGGAGTTCCAATGAGCAGTTCTTC. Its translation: CASSPAQGRSSNEQFF.

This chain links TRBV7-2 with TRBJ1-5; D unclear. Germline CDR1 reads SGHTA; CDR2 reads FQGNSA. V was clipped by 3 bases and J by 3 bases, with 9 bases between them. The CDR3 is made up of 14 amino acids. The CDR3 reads CASSFWGSNQPQHF. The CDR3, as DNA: TGTGCCAGCAGCTTCTGGGGTTCCAATCAGCCCCAGCATTTT.

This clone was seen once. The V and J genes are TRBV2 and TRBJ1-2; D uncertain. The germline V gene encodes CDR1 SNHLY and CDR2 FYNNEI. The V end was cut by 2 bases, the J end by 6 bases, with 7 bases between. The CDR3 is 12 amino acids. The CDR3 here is CASSETGDGYTF. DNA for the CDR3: TGTGCCAGCAGTGAAACGGGAGATGGCTACACCTTC.